This TCR beta chain emerged from a study of OX40 agonist ivuxolimab in advanced cancers. Overall study results and limits: Partial responders at 0.1-3.0 mg/kg had among the lowest clonal expansion.

On this clone itself: Its target is unknown.

TCRdb's table, derived via immunoSEQ multiplex PCR, lists solely in-frame clones and lacks some. The sample has some 86,000 clones; 91% are singletons. CDR1 and CDR2 from the germline V gene are LNHDA and SQIVND (reference sequence). The CDR3 is 17 residues long. The ends lost 0 bases at V and 1 base at J; junction bases unmatched: 7. Sequences were derived from CD4+ or CD8+ T cells sorted from blood, sampled in a trial of the OX40 agonist ivuxolimab. The TCR was taken from an adult with an advanced solid tumor such as melanoma, head and neck, liver or kidney cancer. This sequence joins TRBV19 and TRBJ1-1, with 8 bases fitting TRBD1. CDR3 amino acids: CASSIDARGLGNTEAFF. The CDR3, as DNA: TGTGCCAGTAGTATAGATGCCAGGGGGCTAGGGAACACTGAAGCTTTCTTT.